The 8 T cell receptor beta chains below come from one sample, sequenced in a study of blood T cell repertoires in COVID-19 (dated by TCRdb to about 2020). Library preparation used the immunoSEQ multiplex PCR assay. TCRdb obtained this table from immuneACCESS and retained in-frame rearrangements with V and J assigned. These tables miss some clones; where compared with another copy, unresolved V genes account for less than half of the shortfall, and the remainder is unexplained. This sample has 180,000 or so clones in its table, and about nine tenths of those were observed once. The top ten clonotypes cover 1.5% to 2% of the sample. The specimen sequenced was peripheral blood. The receptors here all came from a man between 18 and 29 years old with active or convalescent COVID-19.

This CDR3 reads CASSLTGGNTEAFF. The DNA for the CDR3 is TGTGCCAGCAGCTTGACAGGAGGGAACACTGAAGCTTTCTTT. V and J are TRBV7-9 and TRBJ1-1; the D gene is possibly TRBD1 (6 bases). Trimming left V 3 bases short and J 1 base short, with 9 bases between. The CDR3 consists of 14 residues. CDR1 is SEHNR and CDR2 is FQNEAQ in the germline V gene (reference sequence).

The chain combines TRBV6-4 with TRBJ2-2; 15 bases agree with TRBD2. The length of the CDR3 is 16 residues. V shed 7 bases and J 6 bases; nucleotides not matched to a gene: 6. Looked up from germline, CDR1 is MRHNA and CDR2 is SNTAGT. DNA of the CDR3: TGTGCCAGCATGCCGAGGACTAGCGGGGGGGCCGGGGAGCTGTTTTTT. Residues: CASMPRTSGGAGELFF.

The V gene is TRBV27, the J gene TRBJ2-2; 9 nucleotides agree with TRBD2. Germline CDR1 and CDR2: MNHEY and SMNVEV (reference sequence). The V and J ends lost 8 bases and 0 bases, in that order; junction bases with no gene match: 1. The CDR3 is made up of 14 amino acids. This CDR3 reads CASCGRANTGELFF. CDR3 nucleotide sequence: TGTGCCAGCTGCGGGAGGGCGAACACCGGGGAGCTGTTTTTT.

The genes are TRBV7-2 and TRBJ2-1; 9 bases agree with TRBD2. The CDR3 spans 15 residues. Germline lookup yields CDR1 SGHTA and CDR2 FQGNSA. V dropped 5 bases and J dropped 3; count of bases not matched to a gene: 5. CDR3 residues: CASSLSGGSYNEQFF. The DNA for the CDR3 is TGTGCCAGCAGCCTGAGCGGGGGGAGCTACAATGAGCAGTTCTTC.

The V call is TRBV14, the J call TRBJ2-6; D ambiguous. This CDR3 is 18 amino acids long. Germline CDR1 is SGHDN and CDR2 is FVKESK. V shed 1 base and J shed 0 bases, with 13 bases lying between them. CDR3 in amino acids: CASSQAAFSASGANVLTF. In DNA form, the CDR3 reads TGTGCCAGCAGCCAAGCAGCGTTTTCGGCCTCTGGGGCCAACGTCCTGACTTTC. The complete variable domain, with remaining parts taken from reference TRBV14 and TRBJ2-6, reads EAGVTQFPSHSVIEKGQTVTLRCDPISGHDNLYWYRRVMGKEIKFLLHFVKESKQDESGMPNNRFLAERTGGTYSTLKVQPAELEDSGVYFCASSQAAFSASGANVLTFGAGSRLTVL.

V is TRBV5-1 and J is TRBJ1-3; D is perhaps TRBD1 (5 bases). V shed 4 bases and J shed 3 bases, with 14 bases lying between them. This CDR3 is 15 amino acids long. Looked up from germline, CDR1 is SGHRS and CDR2 is YFSETQ. This chain's CDR3 is CASSRDRRVGNTIYF. CDR3 sequence (DNA): TGCGCCAGCAGCCGCGACAGAAGAGTTGGAAACACCATATATTTT.

This sequence joins TRBV6-5 and TRBJ1-5, with a weak D call TRBD1 (6 bases). The V gene's germline CDR1 is MNHEY and CDR2 SVGAGI. The CDR3 has 13 residues. The V end lost 6 bases, the J end lost 4 bases, and 10 bases lay between the germline ends. For the CDR3, the DNA is TGTGCCAGCAGCAACGACAGGAATCAGCCCCAGCATTTT. This gives the protein CASSNDRNQPQHF.

This clone appeared a single time. The CDR3 DNA sequence: TGCGCCAGCAGCTTGGGGGGGACAGGGAACTATGGCTACACCTTC. It yields the protein CASSLGGTGNYGYTF. The gene calls are TRBV5-1 and TRBJ1-2; TRBD1 aligns across 9 bases. The CDR3 is made up of 15 amino acids. With V trimmed by 0 bases and J by 2 bases, 2 bases remained unmatched. CDR1 is SGHRS and CDR2 is YFSETQ in the germline V gene.